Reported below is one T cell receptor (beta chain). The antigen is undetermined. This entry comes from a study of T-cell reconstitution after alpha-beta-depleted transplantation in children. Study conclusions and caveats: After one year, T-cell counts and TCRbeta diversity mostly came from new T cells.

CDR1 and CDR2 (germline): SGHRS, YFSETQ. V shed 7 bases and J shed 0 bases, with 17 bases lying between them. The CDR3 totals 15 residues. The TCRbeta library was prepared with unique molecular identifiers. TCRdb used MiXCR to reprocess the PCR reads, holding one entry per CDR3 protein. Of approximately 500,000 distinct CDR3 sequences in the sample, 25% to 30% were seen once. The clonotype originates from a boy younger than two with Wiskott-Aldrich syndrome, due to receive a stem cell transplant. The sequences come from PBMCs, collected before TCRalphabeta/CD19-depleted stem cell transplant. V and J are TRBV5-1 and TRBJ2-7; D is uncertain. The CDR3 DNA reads TGCGCCAGCTCGGACGCCGCTCGAAGCTCCTACGAGCAGTACTTC. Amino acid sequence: CASSDAARSSYEQYF.